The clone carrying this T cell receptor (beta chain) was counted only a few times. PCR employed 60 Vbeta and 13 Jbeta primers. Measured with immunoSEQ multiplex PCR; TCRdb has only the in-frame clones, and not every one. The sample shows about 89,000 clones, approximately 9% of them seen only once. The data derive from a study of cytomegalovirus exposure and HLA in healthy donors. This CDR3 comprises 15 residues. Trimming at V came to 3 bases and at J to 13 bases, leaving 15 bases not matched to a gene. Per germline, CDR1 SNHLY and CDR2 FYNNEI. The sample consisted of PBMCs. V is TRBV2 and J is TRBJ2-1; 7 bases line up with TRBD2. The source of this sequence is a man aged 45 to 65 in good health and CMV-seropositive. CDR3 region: CASSEEEGRGETQFF. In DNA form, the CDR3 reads TGTGCCAGCAGTGAGGAGGAAGGGAGGGGAGAGACCCAGTTCTTC.